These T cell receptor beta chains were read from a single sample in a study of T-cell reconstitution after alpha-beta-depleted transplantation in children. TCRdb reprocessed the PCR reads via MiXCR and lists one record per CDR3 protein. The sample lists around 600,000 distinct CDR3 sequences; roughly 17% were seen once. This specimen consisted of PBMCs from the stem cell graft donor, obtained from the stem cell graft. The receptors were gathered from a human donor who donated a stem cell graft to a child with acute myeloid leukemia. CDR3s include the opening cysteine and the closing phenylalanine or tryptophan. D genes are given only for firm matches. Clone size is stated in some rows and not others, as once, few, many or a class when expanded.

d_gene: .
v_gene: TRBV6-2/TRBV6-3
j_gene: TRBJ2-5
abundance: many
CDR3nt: TGTGCCAGCGCTGCAGGGAGAGAGACCCAGTACTTC
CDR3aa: CASAAGRETQYF

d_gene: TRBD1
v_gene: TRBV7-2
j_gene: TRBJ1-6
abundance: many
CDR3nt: TGTGCCAGCAGCTTCGGGACAGAACGCTCCTATAATTCACCCCTCCACTTT
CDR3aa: CASSFGTERSYNSPLHF

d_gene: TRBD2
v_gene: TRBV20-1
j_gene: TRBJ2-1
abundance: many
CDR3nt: TGCAGTGCTTTCCCCGCGGCGGGGGCCTACAATGAGCAGTTCTTC
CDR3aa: CSAFPAAGAYNEQFF

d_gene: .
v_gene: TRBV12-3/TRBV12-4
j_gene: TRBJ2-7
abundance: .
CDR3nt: TGTGCCAGCAGCCCTAGAGAGACAGGATCTAGCGAGCAGTACTTC
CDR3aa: CASSPRETGSSEQYF

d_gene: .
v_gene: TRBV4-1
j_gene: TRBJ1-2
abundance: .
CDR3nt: TGCGCCAGCAGCCAAGATTGGGCACCCAACTATGGCTACACCTTC
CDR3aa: CASSQDWAPNYGYTF

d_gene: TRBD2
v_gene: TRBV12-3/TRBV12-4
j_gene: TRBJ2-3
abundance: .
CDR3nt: TGTGCCAGCAGATTAAGCGGGGGGAGGGCAGATACGCAGTATTTT
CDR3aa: CASRLSGGRADTQYF

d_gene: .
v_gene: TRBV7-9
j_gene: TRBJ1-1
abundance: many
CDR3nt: TGTGCCAGCAGCCCCTGGGCCACTGAAGCTTTCTTT
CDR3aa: CASSPWATEAFF

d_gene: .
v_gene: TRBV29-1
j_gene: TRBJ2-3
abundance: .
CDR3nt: TGCAGCGTCATCACCCGGGACGGAGGCACAGATACGCAGTATTTT
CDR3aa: CSVITRDGGTDTQYF

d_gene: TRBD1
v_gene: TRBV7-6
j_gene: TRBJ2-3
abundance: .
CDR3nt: TGTGCCAGCAGCTTATGGTATCGGGACAGGAGCACAGATACGCAGTATTTT
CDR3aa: CASSLWYRDRSTDTQYF

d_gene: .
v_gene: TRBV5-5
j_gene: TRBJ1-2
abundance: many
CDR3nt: TGTGCCAGCATGCCAGGGGCCCCTCGTGATGACTACACCTTC
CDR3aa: CASMPGAPRDDYTF

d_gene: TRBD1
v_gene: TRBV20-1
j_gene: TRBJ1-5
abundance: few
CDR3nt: TGCAGTGCCAGGGGCGGGACCAGGGGGTACAATAGCAATCAGCCCCAGCATTTT
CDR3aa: CSARGGTRGYNSNQPQHF

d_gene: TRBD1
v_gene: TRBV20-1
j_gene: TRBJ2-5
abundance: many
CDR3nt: TGCAGTGCTAGAACCGGGACAGGGGGGGAGACCCAGTACTTC
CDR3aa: CSARTGTGGETQYF

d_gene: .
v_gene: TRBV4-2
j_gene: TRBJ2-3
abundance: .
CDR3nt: TGTGCCAGCAGCCAAGTCTGGGGGGAGAGCACAGATACGCAGTATTTT
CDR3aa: CASSQVWGESTDTQYF

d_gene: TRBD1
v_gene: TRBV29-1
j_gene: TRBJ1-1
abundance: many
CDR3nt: TGCAGCGTGTTGGGGACAGACATGAACACTGAAGCTTTCTTT
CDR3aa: CSVLGTDMNTEAFF

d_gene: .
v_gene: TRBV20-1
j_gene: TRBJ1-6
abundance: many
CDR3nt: TGCAGTGCTAGAGATGAAGGATACTCACCCCTCCACTTT
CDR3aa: CSARDEGYSPLHF

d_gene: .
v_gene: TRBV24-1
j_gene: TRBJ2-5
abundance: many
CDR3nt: TGTGCCACCAGTGATGCTGGTCGATCAGGTGGGGAGACCCAGTACTTC
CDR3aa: CATSDAGRSGGETQYF

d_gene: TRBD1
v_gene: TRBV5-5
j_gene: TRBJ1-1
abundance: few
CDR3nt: TGTGCCAGCAGCTCCAGACAGGGGGCGCGGACTGAAGCTTTCTTT
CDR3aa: CASSSRQGARTEAFF

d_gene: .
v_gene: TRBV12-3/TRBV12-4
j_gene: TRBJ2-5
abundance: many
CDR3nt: TGTGCCAGCAGTCCACCAACGATAGAGACCCAGTACTTC
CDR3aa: CASSPPTIETQYF

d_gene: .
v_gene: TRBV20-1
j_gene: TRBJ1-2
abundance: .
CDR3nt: TGCAGTGCTAGAGAACCTCGGCAGGGGAACTATGGCTACACCTTC
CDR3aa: CSAREPRQGNYGYTF

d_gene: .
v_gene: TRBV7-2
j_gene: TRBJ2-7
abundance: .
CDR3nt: TGTGCCAGCAGCTTAGGACGGAGGACCTGCGAGCAGTACTTC
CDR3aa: CASSLGRRTCEQYF

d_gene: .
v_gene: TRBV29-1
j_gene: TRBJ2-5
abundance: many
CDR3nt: TGCAGCGTTGAACCCGGGGGCCAAGAGACCCAGTACTTC
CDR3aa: CSVEPGGQETQYF

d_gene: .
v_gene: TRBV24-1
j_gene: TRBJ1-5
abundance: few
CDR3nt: TGTGCCACCAGTGATCCGACCCTTGGCAATCAGCCCCAGCATTTT
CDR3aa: CATSDPTLGNQPQHF

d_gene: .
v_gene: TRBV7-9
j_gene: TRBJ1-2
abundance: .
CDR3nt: TGTGCCAGCAGCTTATGGGGGGGTGGCTACACCTTC
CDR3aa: CASSLWGGGYTF

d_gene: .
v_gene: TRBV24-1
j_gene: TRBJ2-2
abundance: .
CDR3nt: TGTGCCACCAGTGATTTGGAGGAGGGACCGAACACCGGGGAGCTGTTTTTT
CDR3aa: CATSDLEEGPNTGELFF

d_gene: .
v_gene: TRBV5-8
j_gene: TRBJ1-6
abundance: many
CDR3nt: TGTGCCAGCAGTTCCACCAATTCACCCCTCCACTTT
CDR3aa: CASSSTNSPLHF

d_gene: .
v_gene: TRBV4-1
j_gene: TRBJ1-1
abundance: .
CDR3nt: TGCGCCAGCAGCCAAGAAGAAATAGCTTTCTTT
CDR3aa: CASSQEEIAFF

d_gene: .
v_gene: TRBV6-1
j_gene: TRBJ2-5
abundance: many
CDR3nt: TGTGCCAGCAGTGAACCCAAAGTGACCCAGTACTTC
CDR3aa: CASSEPKVTQYF

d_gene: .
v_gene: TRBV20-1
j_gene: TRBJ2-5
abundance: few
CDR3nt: TGCAGTGCTAGAGATTACAGGGAGGAGGCCCAGTACTTC
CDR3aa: CSARDYREEAQYF

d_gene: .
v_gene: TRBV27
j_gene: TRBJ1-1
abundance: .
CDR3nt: TGTGCCAGCGGAGTGAACACTGAAGCTTTCTTT
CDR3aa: CASGVNTEAFF

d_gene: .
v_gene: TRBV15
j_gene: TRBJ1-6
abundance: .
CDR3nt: TGTGCCACCAGCAGCTCGTTGAAGGCCTATAATTCACCCCTCCACTTT
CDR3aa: CATSSSLKAYNSPLHF

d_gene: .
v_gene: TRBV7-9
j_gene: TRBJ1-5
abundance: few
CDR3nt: TGTGCCAGCAGCTTGTCAGGCGGGGGAGACGGTCAGCCCCAGCATTTT
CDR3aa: CASSLSGGGDGQPQHF

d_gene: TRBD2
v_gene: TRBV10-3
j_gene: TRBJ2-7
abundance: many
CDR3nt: TGTGCCATCAGTGCTAGCGGGGGGGCGCGGGAGCAGTACTTC
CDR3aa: CAISASGGAREQYF

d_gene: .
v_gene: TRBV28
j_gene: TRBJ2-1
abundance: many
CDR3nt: TGTGCCAGCAGTTTGGCATTTGGGCTTACCTACAATGAGCAGTTCTTC
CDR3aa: CASSLAFGLTYNEQFF

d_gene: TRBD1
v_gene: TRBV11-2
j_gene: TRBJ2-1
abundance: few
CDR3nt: TGTGCCAGCAGCTTAGTCTTCGGACAGGGCTACAATGAGCAGTTCTTC
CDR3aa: CASSLVFGQGYNEQFF

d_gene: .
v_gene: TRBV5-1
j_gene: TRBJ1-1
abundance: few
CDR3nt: TGCGCCAGCAGCTTGTCAATGAGGGACACTGAAGCTTTCTTT
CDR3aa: CASSLSMRDTEAFF

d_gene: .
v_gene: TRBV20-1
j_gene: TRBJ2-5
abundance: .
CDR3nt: TGCAGTGCTTCAGTGGCGGGGGCCACCTTGAGAGAGACCCAGTACTTC
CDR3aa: CSASVAGATLRETQYF

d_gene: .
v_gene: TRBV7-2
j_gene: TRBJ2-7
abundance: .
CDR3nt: TGTGCCAGCAGCTTAGAGAGTATGGGGTCCGAGCAGTACTTC
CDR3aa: CASSLESMGSEQYF

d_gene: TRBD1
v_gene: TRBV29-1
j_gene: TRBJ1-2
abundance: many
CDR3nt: TGCAGCGTCCACCTACAGGGGTGGAAAGGTGGCTACACCTTC
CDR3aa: CSVHLQGWKGGYTF

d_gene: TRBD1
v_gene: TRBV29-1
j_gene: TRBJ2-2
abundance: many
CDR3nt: TGCAGCGTTGGACAGGGCCCAACAAGTAACACCGGGGAGCTGTTTTTT
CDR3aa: CSVGQGPTSNTGELFF

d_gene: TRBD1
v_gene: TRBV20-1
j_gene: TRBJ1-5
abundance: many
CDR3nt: TGCAGTGCTAGACCCCAAGGGCACAGGGGGCAAAGCAATCAGCCCCAGCATTTT
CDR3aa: CSARPQGHRGQSNQPQHF

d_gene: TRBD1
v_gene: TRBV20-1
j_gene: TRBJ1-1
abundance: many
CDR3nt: TGCAGTGCTCCCAGACAGGGGGTCAACACTGAAGCTTTCTTT
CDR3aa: CSAPRQGVNTEAFF

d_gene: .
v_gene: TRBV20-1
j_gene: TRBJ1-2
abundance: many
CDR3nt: TGCAGTGCTAAGGACGGAGGTGGCTACACCTTC
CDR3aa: CSAKDGGGYTF

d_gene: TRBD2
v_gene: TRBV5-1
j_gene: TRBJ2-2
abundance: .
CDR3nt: TGCGCCAGCAGCTCCTGGGGTAGCGGGGGCCCTCCGAACACCGGGGAGCTGTTTTTT
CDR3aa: CASSSWGSGGPPNTGELFF

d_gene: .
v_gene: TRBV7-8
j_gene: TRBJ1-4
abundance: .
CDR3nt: TGTGCCAGCAGCTTAAGGCTATGGCGAAATGAAAAACTGTTTTTT
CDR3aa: CASSLRLWRNEKLFF

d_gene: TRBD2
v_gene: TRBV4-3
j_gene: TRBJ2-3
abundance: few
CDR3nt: TGCGCCAGCAGCCAAATGTTTAGCGGGGGGGCAAAAGATACGCAGTATTTT
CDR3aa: CASSQMFSGGAKDTQYF

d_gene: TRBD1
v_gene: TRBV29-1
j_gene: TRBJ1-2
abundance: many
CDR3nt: TGCAGCGTTGAATATCGGGACAGGGCAGGTGGCTACACCTTC
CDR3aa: CSVEYRDRAGGYTF

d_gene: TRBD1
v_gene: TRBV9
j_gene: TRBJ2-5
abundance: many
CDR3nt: TGTGCCAGCAGCGTATTTTCGGACAGGGCCCAAGAGACCCAGTACTTC
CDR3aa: CASSVFSDRAQETQYF

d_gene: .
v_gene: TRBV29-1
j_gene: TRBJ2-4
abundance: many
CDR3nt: TGCAGCACACGTGCCAAAAACATTCAGTACTTC
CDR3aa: CSTRAKNIQYF

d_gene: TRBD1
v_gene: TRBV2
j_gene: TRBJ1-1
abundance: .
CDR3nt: TGTGCCAGCAGTGCCGGGGACAGGGTAGGGACTGAAGCTTTCTTT
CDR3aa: CASSAGDRVGTEAFF

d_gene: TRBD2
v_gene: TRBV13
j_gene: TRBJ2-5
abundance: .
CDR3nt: TGTGCCAGCAGCTATAGCGGGGGGGGACCAGAGACCCAGTACTTC
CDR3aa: CASSYSGGGPETQYF

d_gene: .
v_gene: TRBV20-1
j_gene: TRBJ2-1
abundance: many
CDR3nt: TGCAGTGCTCTAGGGCATGAGCAGTTCTTC
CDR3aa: CSALGHEQFF

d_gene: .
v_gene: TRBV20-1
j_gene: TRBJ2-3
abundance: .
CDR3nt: TGCAGTGCCCAGACTAGTCTTACCACAGATACGCAGTATTTT
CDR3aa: CSAQTSLTTDTQYF

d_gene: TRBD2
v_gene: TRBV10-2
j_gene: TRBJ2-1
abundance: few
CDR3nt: TGCGCCAGCAGTGGCGCGGGGGGGCTCGATGAGCAGTTCTTC
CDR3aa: CASSGAGGLDEQFF

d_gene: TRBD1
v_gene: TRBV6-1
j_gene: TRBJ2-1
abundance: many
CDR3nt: TGTGCCAGCAGCGACAGGGTCTTGAGTGAGCAGTTCTTC
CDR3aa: CASSDRVLSEQFF

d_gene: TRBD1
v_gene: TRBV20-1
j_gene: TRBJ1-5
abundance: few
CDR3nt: TGCAGTGCTACGCGACAGGGGGGTATATGGCAGCCCCAGCATTTT
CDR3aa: CSATRQGGIWQPQHF

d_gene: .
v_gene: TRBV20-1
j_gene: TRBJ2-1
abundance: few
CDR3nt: TGCAGTGCTCCGGCCCCTTTGGAAAACAATGAGCAGTTCTTC
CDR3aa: CSAPAPLENNEQFF

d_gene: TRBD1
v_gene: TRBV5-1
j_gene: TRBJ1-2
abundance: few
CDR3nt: TGCGCCAGCAGCTTGACAGGGGACTACAACTATGGCTACACCTTC
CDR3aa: CASSLTGDYNYGYTF

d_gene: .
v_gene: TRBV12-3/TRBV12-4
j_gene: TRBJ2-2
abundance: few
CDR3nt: TGTGCCAGCAGGGAGGGGTCTGCTACCGGGGAGCTGTTTTTT
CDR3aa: CASREGSATGELFF

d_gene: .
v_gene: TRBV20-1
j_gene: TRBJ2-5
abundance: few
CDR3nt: TGCAGTGCTCATCGGGACATCGGGACGAACCGGGAGACCCAGTACTTC
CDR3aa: CSAHRDIGTNRETQYF